These 3 T cell receptor beta chains share one sample of origin, sequenced in a study of beta chain features in type 1 diabetes. Study-level points and caveats: Type 1 diabetes patients had moderately but significantly shorter TCRB CDR3s in all four CD4+ subsets.

Antigens for these TCRs are unknown. Reverse transcribing all isolated RNA meant expressed TCRB transcripts were sequenced. Some clones are missing from TCRdb's copy, which holds only in-frame ones; the method was immunoSEQ multiplex PCR. The sample holds 130,000 to 150,000 clones; approximately 13% are singletons and the top ten take under 1.5%. The sequencing input was central memory CD4+ T cells from blood. These receptor sequences come from a man between 18 and 35 years old with type 1 diabetes.

J is TRBJ2-6 and V is TRBV5-1; tentatively, D is TRBD1 (5 bases). This CDR3 is built from 15 residues. Trimming shortened V by 3 bases and J by 0 bases, and 7 bases separated the two germline ends. CDR1 and CDR2 (germline): SGHRS, YFSETQ. The CDR3 loop reads CASSYDSSGANVLTF. The CDR3 DNA reads TGCGCCAGCAGCTATGACAGCTCTGGGGCCAACGTCCTGACTTTC.

This clone was seen many times. The chain carries TRBV18 and TRBJ2-1, with 7 bases that match TRBD1. This CDR3 has 12 residues. Germline CDR1 and CDR2: KGHSH and LQKENI. Germline trimming cut 3 bases from V and 16 bases from J; bases unmatched to any gene: 9. The CDR3 nucleotides are TGTGCCAGCTCACCGGGCCAGGGGGTTATTTTCTTC. Translation: CASSPGQGVIFF. The full variable domain, rest sourced from reference TRBV18 and TRBJ2-1, is NAGVMQNPRHLVRRRGQEARLRCSPMKGHSHVYWYRQLPEEGLKFMVYLQKENIIDESGMPKERFSAEFPKEGPSILRIQQVVRGDSAAYFCASSPGQGVIFFGPGTRLTVL.

In DNA form, the CDR3 reads TGTGCCACCACTCGACTAGCGGGGAACCAAGAGACCCAGTACTTC. It encodes CATTRLAGNQETQYF. The chain couples TRBV6-1 to TRBJ2-5; 11 bases are a match to TRBD2. J lost 0 bases, V lost 10 bases, and 7 bases had no gene match. Germline lookup yields CDR1 MNHNS and CDR2 SASEGT. The CDR3 contains 15 residues.